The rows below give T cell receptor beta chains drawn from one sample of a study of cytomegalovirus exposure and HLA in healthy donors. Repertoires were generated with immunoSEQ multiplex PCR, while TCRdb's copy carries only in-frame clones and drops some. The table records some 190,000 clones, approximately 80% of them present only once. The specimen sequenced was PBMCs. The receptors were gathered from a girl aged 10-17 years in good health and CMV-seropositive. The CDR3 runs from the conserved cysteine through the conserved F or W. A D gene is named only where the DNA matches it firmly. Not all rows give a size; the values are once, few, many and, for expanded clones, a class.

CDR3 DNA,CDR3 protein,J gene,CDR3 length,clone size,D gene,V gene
TGTGCCACCCAGAGAGGGACCGGGGAGCTGTTTTTT,CATQRGTGELFF,TRBJ2-2,12,NA,NA,TRBV11-2
TGTGCCAGCAGCACACAGAGGGGGGGCGCGGATCAGCCCCAGCATTTT,CASSTQRGGADQPQHF,TRBJ1-5,16,NA,NA,TRBV5-5
TGTGCCAGCAGTTACGGTATAGGACAGGACTACACCTTC,CASSYGIGQDYTF,TRBJ1-2,13,NA,TRBD1,TRBV6-5
TGTGCCAGCAGCTTAGACCCGGGCACTGAAGCTTTCTTT,CASSLDPGTEAFF,TRBJ1-1,13,NA,NA,TRBV7-9
TGTGCCAGCAGCTTCGGACTTTACGAGCAGTACTTC,CASSFGLYEQYF,TRBJ2-7,12,NA,NA,TRBV7-9
TGTGCCAGCAGGGGTTACTTAGGGGGCACTGAAGCTTTCTTT,CASRGYLGGTEAFF,TRBJ1-1,14,NA,NA,TRBV27
TGTGCCAGCAGCTTCCCGGGGTTGAACACTGAAGCTTTCTTT,CASSFPGLNTEAFF,TRBJ1-1,14,NA,NA,TRBV7-9
TGCAGCGTTGGGGATACAGGGGGGAATCAGCCCCAGCATTTT,CSVGDTGGNQPQHF,TRBJ1-5,14,NA,TRBD1,TRBV29-1
TGTGCCAGCAGCTTAGGGCCCCTCGTAGAGCAGTACTTC,CASSLGPLVEQYF,TRBJ2-7,13,few,NA,TRBV7-6
TGTGCCAGCAGGGAGGGACTAGCGGGAGGTGGGGAGCAGTTCTTC,CASREGLAGGGEQFF,TRBJ2-1,15,NA,TRBD2,TRBV27
TGTGCCAGCAGTTCCCGGGATTTCACAGATACGCAGTATTTT,CASSSRDFTDTQYF,TRBJ2-3,14,NA,NA,TRBV27
TGTGCCTGGAGTCGCGGGAGGGAGACCCAGTACTTC,CAWSRGRETQYF,TRBJ2-5,12,once,TRBD2,TRBV30
TGTGCCAGCAGTTTATCCTGGCAGGGGGCCTACAATGAGCAGTTCTTC,CASSLSWQGAYNEQFF,TRBJ2-1,16,NA,TRBD1,TRBV27
TGTGCCAGCAGCGAGGGACTAGCGGGACAAGAGACCCAGTACTTC,CASSEGLAGQETQYF,TRBJ2-5,15,NA,TRBD2,TRBV9
TGCGCCAGCAGGGGAGCGGACCCCTACAATGAGCAGTTCTTC,CASRGADPYNEQFF,TRBJ2-1,14,NA,NA,TRBV5-1
TGCGCCAGCAGCCAAGATTCGACTCATTTCTACAATGAGCAGTTCTTC,CASSQDSTHFYNEQFF,TRBJ2-1,16,NA,NA,TRBV4-3
TGTGCCAGCACCCCCTCTCGGGTGTTTGAAGCTTTCTTT,CASTPSRVFEAFF,TRBJ1-1,13,NA,NA,TRBV2
TGTGCCAGCAGCCTAAGAGGGGTAGCGGGAGGGCCCGGAAACAATGAGCAGTTCTTC,CASSLRGVAGGPGNNEQFF,TRBJ2-1,19,NA,TRBD2,TRBV14
TGTGCCAGTAGCCCCACACTAGCGGGAGTAAAGTTCTTC,CASSPTLAGVKFF,TRBJ2-1,13,NA,TRBD2,TRBV19
TGTGCCAGCAGTGGACTAGCGGGAGGGCCAGAGACCCAGTACTTC,CASSGLAGGPETQYF,TRBJ2-5,15,NA,TRBD2,TRBV6-1
TGCGCCAGCAGCTTGTTGGGAGACCCAACCGAGGGACTGTATCTATACAATGAGCAGTTCTTC,CASSLLGDPTEGLYLYNEQFF,TRBJ2-1,21,once,NA,TRBV5-1
TGTGCCAGCAGCCCTGGTGCGCGGCGGAATGAGCAGTTCTTC,CASSPGARRNEQFF,TRBJ2-1,14,NA,NA,TRBV5-8
TGTGCCAGCAGCTTAGCTAGCGGCATAGCCAATGAGCAGTTCTTC,CASSLASGIANEQFF,TRBJ2-1,15,NA,NA,TRBV7-6
TGTGCCAGCAGCATGACAGGGGGCTCGGGGGAGACCCAGTACTTC,CASSMTGGSGETQYF,TRBJ2-5,15,NA,TRBD1,TRBV7-8
TGTGCCAGCAGCCCCCGGGTATATCGGGAGCAGTACTTC,CASSPRVYREQYF,TRBJ2-7,13,NA,NA,TRBV9
TGCGCCAGCAGTCGGTCAGGGGGCAGAGAGACCCAGTACTTC,CASSRSGGRETQYF,TRBJ2-5,14,NA,TRBD1,TRBV10-2
TGTGCCACCAGCAGAGGCGGACTTAATAGCAATCAGCCCCAGCATTTT,CATSRGGLNSNQPQHF,TRBJ1-5,16,NA,NA,TRBV15
TGCGCCAGCAGCCAAGATCCGGACACGGGCAGGGGCTACACCTTC,CASSQDPDTGRGYTF,TRBJ1-2,15,NA,NA,TRBV4-3
TGCGCCAGCAGTTGGTTGGAGCGGGAGGGCGAGCAGTACTTC,CASSWLEREGEQYF,TRBJ2-7,14,NA,TRBD2,TRBV10-2
TGTGCCAGCAGCTCGGACTACTACGAGCAGTACTTC,CASSSDYYEQYF,TRBJ2-7,12,NA,NA,TRBV7-9
TGTGCCAGTATTGGCGGTATCCGACCTTATGGCTACACCTTC,CASIGGIRPYGYTF,TRBJ1-2,14,few,NA,TRBV19